A selection of T cell receptor beta chains follows, all from one sample in a study of blood T cells in healthy people across ages. TCRdb used MiXCR to reprocess the 5' RACE reads, holding one entry per CDR3 protein. This repertoire shows about 730,000 distinct CDR3 sequences, approximately 39% found once; its top ten account for under 25%. Sequencing was performed on blood. These receptors originate from a woman in her sixties or seventies in good health. CDR3s include the opening cysteine and the closing phenylalanine or tryptophan. A D gene is named only where the DNA matches it firmly. The size entry is marked missing in some rows and otherwise reads once, few, many or a size class.

CDR3 protein,CDR3 DNA,D gene,V gene,clone size,J gene
CASSLSSGRAPYEQYF,TGTGCCAGCAGTTTATCCAGCGGGAGGGCACCCTACGAGCAGTACTTC,TRBD2,TRBV28,NA,TRBJ2-7
CASSLVRRGLYYEQYF,TGTGCCAGCAGCTTAGTCCGGCGGGGGCTTTACTACGAGCAGTACTTC,NA,TRBV7-8,NA,TRBJ2-7
CASSPDRETQYF,TGCGCCAGCAGCCCTGATCGAGAGACCCAGTACTTC,NA,TRBV4-3,NA,TRBJ2-5
CASSWGGREKLFF,TGTGCCAGCAGTTGGGGAGGGAGGGAAAAACTGTTTTTT,NA,TRBV6-5,few,TRBJ1-4
CAISDGINTEAFF,TGTGCCATCAGTGATGGCATAAACACTGAAGCTTTCTTT,NA,TRBV10-3,NA,TRBJ1-1
CASSLVGQRETQYF,TGTGCCAGCAGCCTAGTCGGACAGCGAGAGACCCAGTACTTC,NA,TRBV11-3,few,TRBJ2-5
CASSYSGGYGELFF,TGTGCCAGCAGTTACAGCGGAGGGTACGGGGAGCTGTTTTTT,NA,TRBV6-5,NA,TRBJ2-2
CSARDGTGSYEQYF,TGCAGTGCTAGAGATGGGACAGGGTCCTACGAGCAGTACTTC,TRBD1,TRBV20-1,few,TRBJ2-7
CSVEGGTVYGYTF,TGCAGCGTTGAAGGAGGGACAGTTTATGGCTACACCTTC,TRBD1,TRBV29-1,NA,TRBJ1-2
CSVVTGAEETQYF,TGCAGTGTCGTGACAGGGGCTGAAGAGACCCAGTACTTC,TRBD1,TRBV20-1,few,TRBJ2-5
CSAGKAGGPGEQFF,TGCAGTGCTGGTAAAGCGGGGGGGCCAGGGGAGCAGTTCTTC,TRBD2,TRBV20-1,many,TRBJ2-1
CASSQGESSGSLNTGELFF,TGTGCCAGCAGCCAAGGAGAGTCTAGCGGGAGCCTTAACACCGGGGAGCTGTTTTTT,TRBD2,TRBV4-2,few,TRBJ2-2
CASSLGGSITYEQYF,TGCGCCAGCAGCTTGGGCGGGAGTATAACCTACGAGCAGTACTTC,TRBD2,TRBV5-1,NA,TRBJ2-7
CASSRTGRQETQYF,TGTGCCAGCTCACGGACGGGCCGACAAGAGACCCAGTACTTC,NA,TRBV18,few,TRBJ2-5
CASSPGLDNTGELFF,TGTGCCAGCAGCCCTGGACTAGATAACACCGGGGAGCTGTTTTTT,TRBD2,TRBV7-9,NA,TRBJ2-2
CSVEVTSTDTQYF,TGCAGCGTTGAAGTCACTAGCACAGATACGCAGTATTTT,NA,TRBV29-1,many,TRBJ2-3
CASSQGRTRQEQFF,TGCGCCAGCAGCCAAGGGAGGACTAGACAGGAGCAGTTCTTC,TRBD2,TRBV4-3,few,TRBJ2-1
CASSRQRGAYYNEQYF,TGTGCCAGCAGCCGTCAGCGGGGAGCCTATTACAATGAGCAGTACTTC,TRBD2,TRBV3-1,NA,TRBJ2-7
CASSLSRTGRLTEAFF,TGTGCCAGCAGCTTGTCGAGGACAGGGAGACTCACTGAAGCTTTCTTT,TRBD1,TRBV7-8,NA,TRBJ1-1
CSVATSGGVTGELFF,TGCAGCGTGGCGACTAGCGGGGGGGTCACCGGGGAGCTGTTTTTT,TRBD2,TRBV29-1,NA,TRBJ2-2
CSAPPPGQGTDTQYF,TGCAGTGCTCCCCCACCGGGACAGGGGACAGATACGCAGTATTTT,TRBD1,TRBV20-1,NA,TRBJ2-3
CASSTPADSGNTIYF,TGTGCCAGCAGTACCCCGGCGGACTCTGGAAACACCATATATTTT,NA,TRBV9,NA,TRBJ1-3
CASSLGPLADYEQYF,TGTGCCAGCAGCTTAGGGCCTCTAGCGGACTACGAGCAGTACTTC,TRBD2,TRBV7-6,NA,TRBJ2-7
CASSVSGVDYNEQFF,TGTGCCAGCAGCGTTAGCGGGGTAGATTACAATGAGCAGTTCTTC,TRBD2,TRBV9,NA,TRBJ2-1
CASSVEASGVPSTDTQYF,TGTGCCAGCAGCGTAGAGGCTAGCGGGGTCCCCTCCACAGATACGCAGTATTTT,TRBD2,TRBV9,few,TRBJ2-3
CAISPGGTNQPQHF,TGTGCCATTAGCCCCGGGGGAACCAATCAGCCCCAGCATTTT,NA,TRBV10-3,NA,TRBJ1-5
CSAQRDRGRETQFF,TGCAGTGCTCAGAGGGACAGGGGGCGTGAGACCCAGTTCTTC,TRBD1,TRBV20-1,NA,TRBJ2-1
CSASLALEQYF,TGCAGCGCATCACTAGCGCTCGAGCAGTACTTC,TRBD2,TRBV29-1,many,TRBJ2-7
CASSLSMLQYGYTF,TGTGCCAGCAGTTTATCTATGCTCCAATATGGCTACACCTTC,NA,TRBV12-3/TRBV12-4,NA,TRBJ1-2
CASSDFTGGAGTVCTDTQYF,TGTGCCAGCAGTGACTTTACAGGTGGGGCCGGGACTGTTTGCACAGATACGCAGTATTTT,NA,TRBV6-4,many,TRBJ2-3
CASSPGNDQPQHF,TGTGCCAGCTCACCAGGCAATGATCAGCCCCAGCATTTT,NA,TRBV18,NA,TRBJ1-5
CASSTYDEQFF,TGTGCCAGCAGCACATACGATGAGCAGTTCTTC,NA,TRBV2,NA,TRBJ2-1
CASSHMGGETQYF,TGTGCCAGCAGCCATATGGGTGGAGAGACCCAGTACTTC,NA,TRBV3-1,once,TRBJ2-5
CASRLQSSGNTIYF,TGTGCCAGCAGGTTACAGAGCTCTGGAAACACCATATATTTT,NA,TRBV28,NA,TRBJ1-3
CASSLGQGVYGFTF,TGCGCCAGCAGCTTGGGACAGGGTGTCTATGGCTTCACCTTC,TRBD1,TRBV5-1,NA,TRBJ1-2
CASSIYRGSQYF,TGTGCCAGCAGTATCTACAGGGGTTCGCAGTACTTC,TRBD1,TRBV25-1,NA,TRBJ2-5
CASSLEAGGGQETQYF,TGTGCCAGCAGCTTAGAAGCGGGGGGGGGCCAAGAGACCCAGTACTTC,TRBD2,TRBV7-7,few,TRBJ2-5
CASSPTAGQYSSEQYF,TGTGCCAGCAGCCCTACCGCGGGACAGTATTCTTCGGAGCAGTACTTC,NA,TRBV9,few,TRBJ2-7
CASSPSGHLGYGYTF,TGTGCCAGCAGCCCAAGTGGTCATCTGGGCTATGGCTACACCTTC,NA,TRBV7-6,NA,TRBJ1-2
CASSDRDGSNQPQHF,TGTGCCAGCAGTGACAGGGACGGCAGCAATCAGCCCCAGCATTTT,TRBD1,TRBV27,NA,TRBJ1-5